The present TCR beta chain was sequenced within a study of T cell responses to AZD1222 COVID-19 vaccine. Looking at the study overall: Second doses were pooled across both intervals (about 4 or about 12 weeks). The study's findings and limits: No repertoire was sampled before or during the peak T cell response, only after it. Nearly half of spike-specific TCRs reportedly target variant regions that are unmutated in the B.1.351 and B.1.1.7 variants.

Assay used: immunoSEQ multiplex PCR; TCRdb lists only in-frame clones, some missing. The sample lists about 150,000 clones; roughly nine tenths were seen once. The sample holds one count of this clone. Its antigen remains unidentified. The CDR3 has 18 residues. Germline V gives CDR1 MNHEY, CDR2 SMNVEV (reference sequence). Trimming left V 5 bases short and J 6 bases short, with 26 bases between. The receptor's source is an adult in good health. The sequenced sample was peripheral blood, obtained on day 0 of AZD1222 vaccination. The chain combines TRBV27 with TRBJ2-1; D gene uncertain. The CDR3 here is CASSDLQTGSTTLNEQFF. CDR3 DNA: TGTGCCAGCAGTGACCTCCAGACCGGGTCCACAACCCTCAATGAGCAGTTCTTC.